This T cell receptor (beta chain) was captured in a study of regulatory T cells in long-lasting Graves disease. Study conclusions and caveats: TRBV28, TRBJ1-2 and TRBJ2-5 were segments that persistent disease favored. Thyroid tissue was not studied; only peripheral blood was.

Building the TCR beta libraries relied on iRepertoire HTBI primers, and CDR3 regions underwent Arm-PCR. In the original workflow: Samples jointly harbored about 63 TRBV and some 13 TRBJ segments. TCRdb re-analysed the multiplex PCR reads in MiXCR, keeping a single row per CDR3 protein. V and J calls and clone size were set by TCRdb, not the authors. The table records about half a million distinct CDR3 sequences, under 25% of them present only once. The CDR3 is 15 amino acids. Germline loops: CDR1 SEHNR, CDR2 FQNEAQ (reference sequence). Losses at the gene ends were 5 bases for V and 4 bases for J; bases not matched to a gene: 7. Only a few counts were recorded for this clonotype. What it binds is not known. Noted time point: persistent/refractory GD, antithyroid drugs over 5 years with positive TRAb. The TCR library was made from RNA that had been extracted from PBMCs in TRIzol.

The chain employs TRBV7-9 and TRBJ2-7; 11 bases align to TRBD2. This receptor was obtained from a female donor with Graves disease. The specimen comprised peripheral blood mononuclear cells (PBMCs), sampled when the disease was refractory, from a patient treated with antithyroid drugs. DNA for the CDR3: TGTGCCAGCAGCCTACTAGCGGGAGCCGGTTACGAGCAGTACTTC. Translated: CASSLLAGAGYEQYF.